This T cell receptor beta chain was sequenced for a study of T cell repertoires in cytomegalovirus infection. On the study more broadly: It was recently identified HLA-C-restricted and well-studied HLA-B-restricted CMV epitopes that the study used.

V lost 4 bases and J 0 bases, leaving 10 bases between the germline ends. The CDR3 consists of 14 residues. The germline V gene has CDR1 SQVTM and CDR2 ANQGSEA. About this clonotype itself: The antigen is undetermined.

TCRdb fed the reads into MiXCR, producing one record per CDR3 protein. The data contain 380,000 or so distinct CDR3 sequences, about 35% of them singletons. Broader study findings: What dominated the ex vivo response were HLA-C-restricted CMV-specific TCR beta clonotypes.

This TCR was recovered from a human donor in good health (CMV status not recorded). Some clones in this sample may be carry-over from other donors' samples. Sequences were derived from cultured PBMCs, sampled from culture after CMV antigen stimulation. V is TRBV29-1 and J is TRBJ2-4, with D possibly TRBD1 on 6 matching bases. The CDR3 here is CSVAGASAKNIQYF. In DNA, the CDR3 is TGCAGCGTTGCAGGGGCTTCAGCCAAAAACATTCAGTACTTC. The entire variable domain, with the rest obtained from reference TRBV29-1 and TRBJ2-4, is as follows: SAVISQKPSRDICQRGTSLTIQCQVDSQVTMMFWYRQQPGQSLTLIATANQGSEATYESGFVIDKFPISRPNLTFSTLTVSNMSPEDSSIYLCSVAGASAKNIQYFGAGTRLSVL.